These 19 T cell receptor beta chains came from one sample sequenced in a study of CD4 T cells in relation to SARS-CoV-2 and coronaviruses. TCRdb's table, derived via immunoSEQ multiplex PCR, lists solely in-frame clones and lacks some. The data show 15,000 or so clones, roughly 82% seen once. No antigen has been assigned to these receptors. Unexposed donor CD4+ T cells date from 2011-2018, before the COVID-19 pandemic. CD4+ T cells were isolated from the cells after 10 days of culture. The source material was CD4+ T cells from PBMCs, cultured in vitro. The origin of the receptors is a human donor in good health.

The chain couples TRBV3-1 (or the pseudogene TRBV3-2) to TRBJ2-3, with no clear D. Per germline, CDR1 LGHDT and CDR2 YNNKEL (reference sequence). Trimming removed 1 base at V and 5 bases at J, with 10 bases between. This CDR3 region has 14 residues. The CDR3 bases are TGTGCCAGCAGCCAAGGAAAGGTGGGAGATACGCAGTATTTT. Its protein is CASSQGKVGDTQYF.

V and J are TRBV29-1 and TRBJ2-3, with D perhaps matching TRBD1 or TRBD2 (5 bases each). Germline CDR1 is SQVTM and CDR2 is ANQGSEA. Trimming stripped 6 bases from V and 0 bases from J, with 13 bases between. This CDR3 comprises 14 residues. CDR3 loop: CSVPVGVSTDTQYF. CDR3 sequence (DNA): TGCAGCGTCCCTGTGGGGGTTAGCACAGATACGCAGTATTTT.

The chain has TRBV11-2 and TRBJ2-2, with D possibly TRBD2 on 6 matching bases. Trimming took off 3 bases at V and 6 bases at J, with 8 bases between the two ends. The CDR3 sequence is 13 residues long. The germline V gene encodes CDR1 SGHAT and CDR2 FQNNGV. As DNA, the CDR3 is TGTGCCAGCAGCTTGGGGAGGTCCGGGGAGCTGTTTTTT. This translates into CASSLGRSGELFF.

The chain couples TRBV9 to TRBJ1-2, with D tentatively TRBD1 (5 bases). The V end lost 7 bases, the J end lost 4 bases, and 11 bases lay between the germline ends. The germline gives CDR1 SGDLS, CDR2 YYNGEE. The CDR3 totals 12 residues. CDR3 coding DNA: TGTGCCAGCGGGACGGTAGGCTATGGCTACACCTTC. Amino acids: CASGTVGYGYTF.

J is TRBJ1-1 and V is TRBV6-2 or TRBV6-3; D remains ambiguous. The CDR3 spans 13 residues. CDR1 is MNHEY and CDR2 is SVGEGT in the germline V gene. With 4 bases removed from V and 0 bases from J, the gap between germline ends came to 6 bases. The CDR3 loop reads CASSSGMNTEAFF. The CDR3 region has the DNA TGTGCCAGCAGTTCCGGAATGAACACTGAAGCTTTCTTT.

The J gene is TRBJ1-4, the V gene TRBV4-1; a possible D gene is TRBD1 (5 bases). Germline V CDR1 and CDR2: MGHRA, YSYEKL. CDR3 length: 15 amino acids. Trimming stripped 1 base from V and 8 bases from J, with 14 bases between. This chain's CDR3 is CASSQVGLSREKLFF. The CDR3 DNA sequence: TGCGCCAGCAGCCAAGTGGGGCTATCCAGGGAAAAACTGTTTTTT.

V and J are TRBV5-1 and TRBJ2-2; 9 bases agree with TRBD2. Germline V CDR1 and CDR2: SGHRS, YFSETQ. V lost 4 bases, J lost 1 base, and 2 bases stayed unmatched. This CDR3 has 15 amino acids. CDR3 in DNA: TGCGCCAGCAGCCCGACTAGCGGGAACACCGGGGAGCTGTTTTTT. This translates into CASSPTSGNTGELFF.

CDR3 region: CASSPHGGNEKLFF. Written as DNA, the CDR3 is TGTGCCAGCAGCCCACACGGGGGCAATGAAAAACTGTTTTTT. The genes are TRBV9 and TRBJ1-4; tentative D call: TRBD1 (6 bases). The V gene lost 4 bases and the J gene lost 5 bases, with 12 bases spanning the gap. This CDR3 is 14 amino acids long. CDR1 and CDR2 from the germline V gene are SGDLS and YYNGEE.

This chain links TRBV7-3 with TRBJ1-1, with D perhaps matching TRBD1 (6 bases). Per the germline V gene, CDR1 is SGHTA and CDR2 is FQGTGA. This CDR3 region has 13 residues. V lost 4 bases, J lost 1 base, and 7 bases lay in between. The DNA of the CDR3 is TGTGCCAGCAGCTCACAGGGGAACACTGAAGCTTTCTTT. Encoded protein: CASSSQGNTEAFF.

The chain links TRBV4-3 to TRBJ2-7; D is ambiguous. The germline CDR1 and CDR2 sequences are LGHNA and YSLEER. The V gene lost 2 bases and the J gene lost 4 bases, with 15 bases spanning the gap. CDR3 length equals 15 residues. The CDR3 region is CASSQSVSAEYEQYF. The CDR3 nucleotides are TGCGCCAGCAGCCAAAGTGTGTCAGCAGAATACGAGCAGTACTTC.

This chain joins TRBV12-3 or TRBV12-4 and TRBJ1-3, with a weak D call TRBD1 (6 bases). This CDR3 is 13 amino acids long. Trimming took 3 bases from V and 4 from J, leaving 7 bases between them. The CDR3 nucleotides are TGTGCCAGCAGTTTGGGGACAGGAAACACCATATATTTT. This encodes CASSLGTGNTIYF.

V usage is TRBV7-3 and J usage is TRBJ2-2; perhaps TRBD2 as D (5 bases). The V gene lost 2 bases and the J gene lost 5 bases, with 6 bases spanning the gap. The CDR3 consists of 13 residues. CDR1 is SGHTA and CDR2 is FQGTGA in the germline V gene. For the CDR3, the DNA is TGTGCCAGCAGCTTATGGAGGACCGGGGAGCTGTTTTTT. It translates to CASSLWRTGELFF.

The chain combines TRBV2 with TRBJ1-1; D possibly corresponds to TRBD1 (5 bases). In germline, CDR1 is SNHLY, CDR2 FYNNEI. The CDR3 covers 13 residues. Trimming shortened V by 5 bases and J by 11 bases, and 18 bases separated the two germline ends. In nucleotides, the CDR3 is TGTGCCAGCAGTCGGGAGACAGCGCCCTTGGCTTTCTTT. As protein: CASSRETAPLAFF.

This clone was detected only a few times. The V call is TRBV4-2, the J call TRBJ1-3; no clear D gene. The V gene lost 4 bases and the J gene lost 4 bases, with 14 bases spanning the gap. This CDR3 comprises 15 residues. Germline values: CDR1 LGHNA, CDR2 YNFKEQ. CDR3 DNA: TGTGCCAGCAGCCGCCAACCGGGTGCGGGAAACACCATATATTTT. As protein: CASSRQPGAGNTIYF.

The V and J genes are TRBV2 and TRBJ2-7, with D perhaps TRBD1 or TRBD2 (5 bases each). Germline V gene data show CDR1 as SNHLY and CDR2 as FYNNEI. The V end was cut by 6 bases, the J end by 1 base, with 10 bases between. This CDR3 contains 13 residues. CDR3 in DNA: TGTGCCAGCAGGAGGGACGGATCCTACGAGCAGTACTTC. Its translation: CASRRDGSYEQYF.

This chain joins TRBV12-5 and TRBJ2-3; unclear D gene. V lost 7 bases, J lost 7 bases, and 21 bases lay in between. In germline, CDR1 is LGHNT, CDR2 FRNRAP. The CDR3 is 15 amino acids. The CDR3 spells CASEAGWNELYTQYF. The CDR3, as DNA: TGTGCTAGTGAGGCTGGATGGAACGAACTGTATACGCAGTATTTT. Full variable domain (remainder filled in from reference TRBV12-5 and TRBJ2-3): DARVTQTPRHKVTEMGQEVTMRCQPILGHNTVFWYRQTMMQGLELLAYFRNRAPLDDSGMPKDRFSAEMPDATLATLKIQPSEPRDSAVYFCASEAGWNELYTQYFGPGTRLTVL.

This chain links TRBV11-1 with TRBJ2-1, with D unclear. Germline loops: CDR1 SGHAT, CDR2 FQDESV (reference sequence). The CDR3 covers 16 residues. V was pared by 1 base and J by 0 bases, with 10 bases between. The CDR3 sequence is CASSLGSISSYNEQFF. The CDR3 coding sequence is TGTGCCAGCAGCTTAGGCAGCATTAGCTCCTACAATGAGCAGTTCTTC.

A single count supports this clone. The chain has TRBV5-6 and TRBJ1-3; no clear D. V was cut by 4 bases and J by 0 bases, with 11 bases left in between. Germline CDR1 and CDR2: SGHDT and YYEEEE. The CDR3 runs to 15 residues. CDR3 DNA sequence: TGTGCCAGCAGCCAGACGTATAGCTCTGGAAACACCATATATTTT. Its protein is CASSQTYSSGNTIYF. The full variable domain, its missing parts supplied by reference TRBV5-6 and TRBJ1-3, is DAGVTQSPTHLIKTRGQQVTLRCSPKSGHDTVSWYQQALGQGPQFIFQYYEEEERQRGNFPDRFSGHQFPNYSSELNVNALLLGDSALYLCASSQTYSSGNTIYFGEGSWLTVV.

The chain is built from TRBV7-2 and TRBJ2-7; 7 bases fit TRBD1. The germline V gene has CDR1 SGHTA and CDR2 FQGNSA. This CDR3 is built from 15 residues. V lost 1 base and J lost 1; bases outside the gene matches: 4. CDR3 sequence: CASSLERGQSYEQYF. The CDR3 bases are TGTGCCAGCAGCTTAGAAAGGGGACAGTCCTACGAGCAGTACTTC.